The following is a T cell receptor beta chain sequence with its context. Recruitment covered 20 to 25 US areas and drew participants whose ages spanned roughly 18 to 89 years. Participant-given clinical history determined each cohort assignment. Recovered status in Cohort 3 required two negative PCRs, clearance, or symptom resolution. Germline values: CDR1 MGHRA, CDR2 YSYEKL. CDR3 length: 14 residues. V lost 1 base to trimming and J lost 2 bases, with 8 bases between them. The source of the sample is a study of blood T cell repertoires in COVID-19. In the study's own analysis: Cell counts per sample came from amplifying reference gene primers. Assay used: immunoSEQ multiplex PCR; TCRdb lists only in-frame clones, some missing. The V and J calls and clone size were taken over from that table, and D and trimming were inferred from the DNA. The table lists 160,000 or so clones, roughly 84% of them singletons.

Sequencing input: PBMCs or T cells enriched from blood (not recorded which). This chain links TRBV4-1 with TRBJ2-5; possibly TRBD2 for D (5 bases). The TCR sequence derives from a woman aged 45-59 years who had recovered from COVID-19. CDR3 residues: CASSQGGQQETQYF. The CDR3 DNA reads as TGCGCCAGCAGCCAAGGCGGGCAGCAAGAGACCCAGTACTTC.